This T cell receptor (beta chain) was recorded in a study of blood T cell repertoires in COVID-19. Study-level background: Samples of COVID-19 (acute and convalescent) were obtained from the United States, Italy and Spain. PBMCs, B-cell-depleted T cells, or T cells were the source of the cDNA or gDNA that made up the material.

In the original processing: Amplification from reference gene primers served as the basis for estimated nucleated cell counts. Some clones are missing from TCRdb's copy, which holds only in-frame ones; the method was immunoSEQ multiplex PCR. V, J and clone size derive from that table, while D and trimming were established from the DNA sequence. The sample lists some 220,000 clones, roughly four fifths occurring once. Germline loops: CDR1 MNHEY, CDR2 SVGAGI. The CDR3 has 14 amino acids. Unmatched junction bases numbered 0, after V lost 0 bases and J lost 6 bases. The TCR originated in a young woman who had recovered from COVID-19. Source material: peripheral blood. The gene calls are TRBV6-5 and TRBJ1-5, with 9 bases lining up with TRBD1. CDR3 region: CASSYSGQGQPQHF. The CDR3 nucleotides are TGTGCCAGCAGTTACTCGGGACAGGGTCAGCCCCAGCATTTT.